This TCR beta chain was sequenced in a study of T cells in Graves' hyperthyroidism and ophthalmopathy. Notes on the study in general: Patients with ophthalmopathy were separated from those with stable hyperthyroidism by a 13 V-J model. Blood shared most expanded thyroid clonotypes above 0.001.

The germline V and J ends were trimmed by 3 bases and 5 bases, with 11 bases remaining between them. The CDR3 length is 14 residues. Looked up from germline, CDR1 is SGDLS and CDR2 is YYNGEE. The CDR3 regions of TCR beta were amplified from RNA transcripts. The HTBI primer set drove a first-round RT-PCR of the TCR CDR3. One entry per CDR3 protein, called by TCRdb with MiXCR from the multiplex PCR reads. The table lists about 98,000 distinct CDR3 sequences, around 42% of them singletons. In its sample, this clonotype was seen many times. Its target is unknown. Orbital computed tomography, thyroid ultrasound, serum thyroxine and TRAb, and clinical symptoms together informed the diagnoses.

Sequenced sample: peripheral blood or thyroid tissue (not recorded which). The receptor comes from a woman aged 30 to 39 with Graves' hyperthyroidism. The gene calls are TRBV9 and TRBJ1-4; D is unresolved. The CDR3 nucleotides read TGTGCCAGCAGCGGATACGCGGGGAATGAAAAACTGTTTTTT. It specifies CASSGYAGNEKLFF.